The T cell receptor beta chain described here comes from a study of cytomegalovirus exposure and HLA in healthy donors. Both 60 Vbeta primers and 13 Jbeta primers went into the PCR. Libraries were prepared by immunoSEQ multiplex PCR; TCRdb keeps only in-frame clonotypes and omits some of them. Its table records some 200,000 clones. As for this clone: Its cognate antigen is unknown.

Participants comprised healthy donors of bone marrow. At the time of sampling, donors were nominally healthy, though unrecorded immune exposures were likely. The CDR3 has 18 residues. Germline V gene lookup returns CDR1 SGHRS and CDR2 YFSETQ. Trimming removed 1 base from V and 0 bases from J; junction bases left unmatched: 6. Study-level points and caveats: Rare TCR sequences predominated, though certain public TCRs were found in many donors. Listed as cytomegalovirus-associated were 150 to 200 TCR beta chains.

V usage is TRBV5-1 and J usage is TRBJ2-6, with 8 bases fitting TRBD2. Source material: PBMCs. This receptor was taken from a girl aged 2 to 10 in good health and CMV-seropositive. The CDR3 coding sequence is TGCGCCAGCAGCTTGAAACGAGCGGGAGTCTCTGGGGCCAACGTCCTGACTTTC. Its translation is CASSLKRAGVSGANVLTF.